These T cell receptor beta chains were read from a single sample in a study of blood T cell repertoires in COVID-19. Method: immunoSEQ multiplex PCR; TCRdb's copy keeps in-frame clones and lacks some. The sample lists about 75,000 clones, approximately 85% occurring once. The specimen sequenced was peripheral blood. The origin of the receptors is a woman aged 80 or older with active or convalescent COVID-19. Each CDR3 is given with its conserved first and last residue. Each record gives: J gene, V gene, CDR3 protein.

j_gene: TRBJ2-1
v_gene: TRBV20-1
CDR3aa: CSASAPGLAGLNEQFF

j_gene: TRBJ1-1
v_gene: TRBV5-4
CDR3aa: CASSSDRRAEAFF

j_gene: TRBJ2-2
v_gene: TRBV7-9
CDR3aa: CASSFDSDTGELFF

j_gene: TRBJ2-6
v_gene: TRBV30
CDR3aa: CAWSGQVITNVLTF

j_gene: TRBJ2-3
v_gene: TRBV9
CDR3aa: CASSELAGLSTDTQYF

j_gene: TRBJ2-1
v_gene: TRBV7-9
CDR3aa: CASSLGLAGGGSSQFF

j_gene: TRBJ1-1
v_gene: TRBV7-9
CDR3aa: CASSLAPGNTEAFF

j_gene: TRBJ1-2
v_gene: TRBV4-1
CDR3aa: CASSPSGTGTGYTF

j_gene: TRBJ2-7
v_gene: TRBV29-1
CDR3aa: CSVDGAGNAYEQYF

j_gene: TRBJ2-1
v_gene: TRBV9
CDR3aa: CASSVKSSGGYNEQFF

j_gene: TRBJ2-1
v_gene: TRBV7-8
CDR3aa: CASCWGLLYNEQFF